The next 8 T cell receptor beta chains were all read from a single sample in a study of T cell repertoires in cytomegalovirus infection. Each CDR3 protein is one row after TCRdb ran MiXCR on the reads. The repertoire has 490,000 or so distinct CDR3 sequences, around 11% of them found once; the top ten carry about a tenth. The specimen was PBMCs. These receptors came from a human donor in good health (CMV status not recorded). Some clones in this sample may be carry-over from other donors' samples.

In this sample, this clonotype turned up many times. The genes are TRBV6-5 and TRBJ1-6, with 7 bases identical to TRBD1. The CDR3 sequence is 16 residues long. Germline V gene sequence: CDR1 MNHEY, CDR2 SVGAGI. The V segment lost 5 bases and the J segment 7 bases; nucleotides outside the gene matches: 11. For the CDR3, the DNA is TGTGCCAGCAGTCGCGGGACAGCGATAGCGAATTCACCCCTCCACTTT. As protein: CASSRGTAIANSPLHF.

This clonotype showed up just a few times. The rearrangement links TRBV2 to TRBJ1-2; the D is unclear. CDR3 length: 15 residues. The V end was cut by 2 bases, the J end by 0 bases, with 10 bases between. Germline V gives CDR1 SNHLY, CDR2 FYNNEI. CDR3 protein: CASSEQPLANYGYTF. In DNA, the CDR3 is TGTGCCAGCAGTGAACAGCCCTTGGCTAACTATGGCTACACCTTC.

This clonotype has at least ten counts. One junction end does not reproduce the germline sequence, and a read error may be involved. The CDR3 is CASFKDSPAYEQYF. CDR3 in DNA: TGTGCCAGCTTTAAGGACAGCCCTGCCTATGAGCAGTACTTC. V usage is TRBV7-8 and J usage is TRBJ2-7; D possibly corresponds to TRBD1 (6 bases). CDR3 size: 14 residues. Germline V gives CDR1 SGHVS, CDR2 FQNEAQ.

This clonotype was counted between two and nine times. The chain carries TRBV3-1 and TRBJ2-7, with a tentative D call TRBD1 (5 bases). From germline, CDR1 is LGHDT and CDR2 YNNKEL (reference sequence). Trimming removed 1 base from V and 5 bases from J, with 18 bases in between. This CDR3 has 16 amino acids. CDR3 protein: CASSQARQSSLHEQYF. DNA of the CDR3: TGTGCCAGCAGCCAAGCGCGACAGTCCTCTCTTCACGAGCAGTACTTC.

This clonotype was counted only a few times. This chain links TRBV2 with TRBJ1-1, with D hard to call. The CDR3 covers 13 residues. Per the germline V gene, CDR1 is SNHLY and CDR2 is FYNNEI. Trimming took 1 base from V and 6 from J, leaving 9 bases between them. CDR3 loop: CASSEGPKSEAFF. The CDR3 region has the DNA TGTGCCAGCAGTGAAGGACCTAAGTCTGAAGCTTTCTTT.

This clonotype was seen a handful of times. The gene calls are TRBV4-2 and TRBJ1-4, with a weak D call TRBD1 (6 bases). The CDR3 consists of 17 residues. Trimming shortened V by 1 base and J by 0 bases, and 12 bases separated the two germline ends. Germline assignment: CDR1 LGHNA and CDR2 YNFKEQ. Written as DNA, the CDR3 is TGTGCCAGCAGCCAAGCTTCCGGGGGCCCAACTAATGAAAAACTGTTTTTT. It translates to CASSQASGGPTNEKLFF.

This clonotype was observed at least ten times. This rearrangement joins TRBV15 to TRBJ1-1; D is perhaps TRBD1 (6 bases). The CDR3 runs 15 residues. CDR1 is LNHNV and CDR2 is YYDKDF in the germline V gene (reference sequence). The ends were cut back, 3 bases at V and 4 bases at J, with 15 bases in the middle. DNA for the CDR3: TGTGCCACCAGCAGCTTCACAGGGTTCGTCACTGAAGCTTTCTTT. It is translated as CATSSFTGFVTEAFF.

Ten or more counts support this clonotype. The CDR3 sequence is CASSFLRRRAPYTEAFF. The CDR3 nucleotides are TGTGCCAGCAGCTTTTTGAGAAGGCGCGCTCCCTACACTGAAGCTTTCTTT. The J gene is TRBJ1-1, the V gene TRBV5-6; D uncertain. This CDR3 spans 17 amino acids. Between the trimmed V and J ends, which lost 2 bases and 3 bases, there was a span of 20 bases. Germline V gene sequence: CDR1 SGHDT, CDR2 YYEEEE.